This T cell receptor (beta chain) was obtained from a study of cytomegalovirus exposure and HLA in healthy donors. A multiplex PCR was run with 60 Vbeta primers and 13 Jbeta primers. The data were produced by immunoSEQ multiplex PCR, yet TCRdb's version contains in-frame clones alone and is incomplete. The table has about 190,000 clones, 82% seen once. Germline values: CDR1 MNHEY, CDR2 SVGAGI. The V and J ends lost 0 bases and 4 bases, in that order; junction bases with no gene match: 6. The CDR3 spans 16 residues. This chain uses TRBV6-5 with TRBJ1-3, with 7 positions matching TRBD1. This clonotype was obtained from a woman aged 18-35 years in good health and CMV-seronegative. The sequencing sample was made of PBMCs. The CDR3 sequence: CASSYSRDSVGNTIYF. In DNA, the CDR3 is TGTGCCAGCAGTTACTCGAGGGACAGTGTAGGAAACACCATATATTTT.